This record covers a single T cell receptor beta chain. These data originate in a study of CD8 T cells in Susac syndrome. FACS was used to enrich TEMRA cells, whereas the CD8+ and CD4+ T cells were obtained by negative isolation. The length of the CDR3 is 13 residues. V lost 0 bases, J lost 4 bases, and 9 bases lay in between. Germline-derived CDR1 and CDR2 are GTSNPN and SVGIG (reference sequence). Random hexamers were used to reverse transcribe about 0.5 to 1 ug of RNA. TCRdb fed the immunoSEQ multiplex PCR reads into MiXCR, producing one record per CDR3 protein. Of hundreds of thousands of distinct CDR3 sequences detected, roughly 93% appear once; the ten largest clones hold roughly 0.07%.

Sample: CD4+ T cells from PBMCs. The receptor's source is a human donor with multiple sclerosis. The V and J genes are TRBV30 and TRBJ1-1; unclear D gene. The CDR3 loop is CAWSVRWGTEAFF. CDR3 in DNA: TGTGCCTGGAGTGTACGATGGGGCACTGAAGCTTTCTTT.